The 18 T cell receptor beta chains given below trace back to one sample, sequenced in a study of T-cell memory formation after mild COVID-19. TCRdb ran MiXCR on the 5' RACE reads and lists one entry per CDR3 protein. The profile shows roughly 300,000 distinct CDR3 sequences, 15% to 20% of them singletons. The sample comprised PBMCs or a T cell subset sorted from them (not recorded which). The receptor source for this set is a man younger than 35 who had mild COVID-19 (a few samples of this study predate the infection). Cell type and time point are not known.

The V call is TRBV29-1, the J call TRBJ2-7, with D unclear. This CDR3 has 12 residues. Trimming pared 7 bases from V and 0 bases from J, leaving 10 bases between. The germline V gene encodes CDR1 SQVTM and CDR2 ANQGSEA. The CDR3 sequence: CSAATASYEQYV. The CDR3 nucleotides are TGCAGCGCTGCTACGGCCTCCTACGAGCAGTACGTC.

This clonotype has just a few counts. The chain carries TRBV9 and TRBJ1-2, with D maybe TRBD1 (5 bases). Germline V CDR1 and CDR2: SGDLS, YYNGEE. The CDR3 loop spans 13 amino acids. Trimming removed 2 bases at V and 7 bases at J, with 12 bases between. In nucleotides, the CDR3 is TGTGCCAGCAGCGTGGGGCAGGCGGGTGGCTACACCTTC. Its protein is CASSVGQAGGYTF.

This clonotype has just one count. The chain is built from TRBV29-1 and TRBJ2-3; 12 bases align to TRBD2. Germline-derived CDR1 and CDR2 are SQVTM and ANQGSEA. V lost 5 bases and J lost 5; bases outside the gene matches: 11. This CDR3 contains 16 residues. The CDR3 DNA follows: TGCAGCGTTCTAACGGGACTAGCGGGTCGGGGAGATACGCAGTATTTT. Its protein is CSVLTGLAGRGDTQYF.

The V gene is TRBV7-9, the J gene TRBJ2-1; TRBD1 agrees at 11 bases. This CDR3 comprises 16 residues. The J segment lost 7 bases and the V segment lost 1 base, leaving 6 bases of the junction unmatched. Germline values: CDR1 SEHNR, CDR2 FQNEAQ (reference sequence). The CDR3 region has the DNA TGTGCCAGCAGCTTAGTGTGGACAGGGGGCTTTAATGAGCAGTTCTTC. It translates to CASSLVWTGGFNEQFF.

The rearrangement joins TRBV2 to TRBJ1-1; maybe TRBD1 (6 bases). V was shortened by 7 bases and J by 7 bases, with 16 bases between the two germline ends. The CDR3 length is 13 residues. Germline values: CDR1 SNHLY, CDR2 FYNNEI. The CDR3 DNA reads TGTGCCAGCAACGCCAATGGGGACAATGAAGCTTTCTTT. It specifies CASNANGDNEAFF. Looking up the rest from reference TRBV2 and TRBJ1-1 gives the full variable domain: EPEVTQTPSHQVTQMGQEVILRCVPISNHLYFYWYRQILGQKVEFLVSFYNNEISEKSEIFDDQFSVERPDGSNFTLKIRSTKLEDSAMYFCASNANGDNEAFFGQGTRLTVV.

This clonotype showed up many times. V usage is TRBV5-7 and J usage is TRBJ1-6, with D tentatively TRBD1 (6 bases). TRBV5-7 counts as an open reading frame of uncertain function. The CDR3 spans 14 residues. V lost 4 bases to trimming and J lost 5 bases, with 10 bases between them. As DNA, the CDR3 is TGTGCCAGCAGCCTCGACAGGAATAATTCACCCCTCCACTTT. This gives the protein CASSLDRNNSPLHF.

This clonotype was detected only a few times. The V call is TRBV6-6, the J call TRBJ2-7, with TRBD2 as a possible D gene (7 bases). The CDR3 is 14 amino acids. Germline V lookup: CDR1 MNHNY, CDR2 SVGAGI (reference sequence). V lost 4 bases and J 4 bases, leaving 14 bases between the germline ends. The CDR3 sequence is CASSFTGGVYEQYF. In DNA form, the CDR3 reads TGTGCCAGCAGTTTTACGGGGGGCGTGTACGAGCAGTACTTC.

This clonotype was seen many times. The V gene is TRBV5-1, the J gene TRBJ2-1; TRBD1 matches 7 bases. The J segment lost 5 bases and the V segment lost 1 base, leaving 3 bases of the junction unmatched. The CDR3 sequence is 14 residues long. The germline V gene encodes CDR1 SGHRS and CDR2 YFSETQ. The DNA for the CDR3 is TGCGCCAGCAGCTTGCGGGACAGCCACAATGAGCAGTTCTTC. Its protein is CASSLRDSHNEQFF.

This clonotype was counted at least ten times. The chain joins TRBV5-1 to TRBJ1-3; a possible D gene is TRBD1 (5 bases). Trimming left V 4 bases short and J 0 bases short, with 14 bases between. CDR1 is SGHRS and CDR2 is YFSETQ in the germline V gene. The CDR3 covers 16 residues. CDR3 sequence (DNA): TGCGCCAGCAGCGATCAGCCGGACATCTCTGGAAACACCATATATTTT. It yields the protein CASSDQPDISGNTIYF.

This clonotype has only a few counts. The CDR3 reads CASSPQRGDLRQFF. In nucleotides, the CDR3 is TGTGCCAGCAGTCCACAAAGGGGGGACCTACGGCAGTTCTTC. The chain links TRBV12-3 or TRBV12-4 to TRBJ2-1; tentatively, D is TRBD1 or TRBD2 (6 bases each). The germline V and J ends were trimmed by 5 bases and 12 bases, with 20 bases remaining between them. CDR3 length equals 14 residues.

This chain joins TRBV19 and TRBJ2-2, with 14 bases matching TRBD2. Germline CDR1 is LNHDA and CDR2 is SQIVND (reference sequence). CDR3 length: 18 residues. Germline trimming cut 4 bases from V and 7 bases from J; bases unmatched to any gene: 11. The CDR3 sequence is CASSRGLAGVSAVGELFF. The CDR3 nucleotides read TGTGCCAGTAGTAGGGGACTAGCGGGGGTGAGCGCTGTCGGGGAGCTGTTTTTT.

The genes are TRBV3-1 and TRBJ1-2; D might be TRBD1 (6 bases). V was trimmed by 2 bases and J by 4 bases, leaving 14 bases between them. Germline V gives CDR1 LGHDT, CDR2 YNNKEL (reference sequence). The CDR3 contains 15 residues. DNA of the CDR3: TGTGCCAGCAGCCAAAGCATGGGGGCCGGCTATGGCTACACCTTC. This translates into CASSQSMGAGYGYTF.

This clonotype was picked up a small number of times. This chain links TRBV7-2 with TRBJ2-4, with 7 nucleotides matching TRBD2. Trimming at V came to 3 bases and at J to 9 bases, leaving 2 bases not matched to a gene. Germline V lookup: CDR1 SGHTA, CDR2 FQGNSA. This CDR3 has 12 amino acids. The CDR3 nucleotides read TGTGCCAGCAGCTTCCCGGGAGGCATTCAGTACTTC. It codes for CASSFPGGIQYF.

This clonotype was recorded at least ten times. CDR3 in amino acids: CASSSAGGDEQFF. The CDR3 nucleotides read TGTGCCAGCAGCTCCGCCGGGGGGGATGAGCAGTTCTTC. The gene calls are TRBV3-1 and TRBJ2-1, with 8 nucleotides matching TRBD2. The germline CDR1 and CDR2 sequences are LGHDT and YNNKEL (reference sequence). The CDR3 has 13 amino acids. Unmatched junction bases numbered 5, after V lost 5 bases and J lost 8 bases.

This clonotype was counted a few times. V is TRBV6-6 and J is TRBJ2-7, with D perhaps TRBD1 (5 bases). The CDR3 has 16 amino acids. Germline lookup yields CDR1 MNHNY and CDR2 SVGAGI (reference sequence). Trimming pared 0 bases from V and 5 bases from J, leaving 17 bases between. The CDR3 region is CASSYSSGQWSDEQYF. CDR3 DNA sequence: TGTGCCAGCAGTTACTCGTCTGGACAATGGAGCGACGAGCAGTACTTC.

V is TRBV19 and J is TRBJ1-4; 9 nucleotides agree with TRBD1. J was trimmed by 8 bases and V by 5 bases; bases with no gene match: 12. Germline V gene lookup returns CDR1 LNHDA and CDR2 SQIVND (reference sequence). This CDR3 contains 16 residues. The CDR3 protein is CASSAGQGPMEEKLFF. The CDR3 DNA reads as TGTGCCAGTAGTGCCGGACAGGGGCCCATGGAGGAAAAACTGTTTTTT.

This clonotype has just a few counts. This chain connects TRBV7-9 to TRBJ2-7; 7 nucleotides align to TRBD2. Germline CDR1 SEHNR, CDR2 FQNEAQ (reference sequence). The CDR3 contains 16 residues. J lost 9 bases, V lost 0 bases, and 14 bases had no gene match. CDR3 nucleotide sequence: TGTGCCAGCAGCTTAGCGGTGAGATCGGGGGGTTTGGTGCAGTACTTC. This encodes CASSLAVRSGGLVQYF.

The J gene is TRBJ2-1, the V gene TRBV7-9; D may be TRBD1 or TRBD2 (6 bases each). This CDR3 is 17 amino acids long. Between the trimmed V and J ends, which lost 5 bases and 8 bases, there was a span of 25 bases. CDR1 and CDR2 from the germline V gene are SEHNR and FQNEAQ (reference sequence). CDR3 sequence reads: CASSPTLLGGQRDEQFF. The CDR3 nucleotides read TGTGCCAGCAGCCCTACCCTCCTGGGGGGCCAAAGGGATGAGCAGTTCTTC. The variable domain in full, completed from reference TRBV7-9 and TRBJ2-1, reads DTGVSQNPRHKITKRGQNVTFRCDPISEHNRLYWYRQTLGQGPEFLTYFQNEAQLEKSRLLSDRFSAERPKGSFSTLEIQRTEQGDSAMYLCASSPTLLGGQRDEQFFGPGTRLTVL.